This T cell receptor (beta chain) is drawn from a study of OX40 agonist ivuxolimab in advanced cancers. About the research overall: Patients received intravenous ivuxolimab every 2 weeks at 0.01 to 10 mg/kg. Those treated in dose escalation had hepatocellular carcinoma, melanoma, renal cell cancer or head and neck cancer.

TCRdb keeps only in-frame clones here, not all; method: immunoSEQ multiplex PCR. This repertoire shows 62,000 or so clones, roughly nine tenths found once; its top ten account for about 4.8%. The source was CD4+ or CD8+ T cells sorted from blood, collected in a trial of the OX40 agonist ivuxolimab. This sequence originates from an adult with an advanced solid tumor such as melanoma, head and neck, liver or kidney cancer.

CDR3 region: CASSWDTNTEAFF. Written as DNA, the CDR3 is TGCGCCAGCAGCTGGGACACCAACACTGAAGCTTTCTTT. The chain links TRBV5-1 to TRBJ1-1; perhaps TRBD1 as D (6 bases). Germline loops: CDR1 SGHRS, CDR2 YFSETQ. The CDR3 has 13 amino acids. The ends were cut back, 3 bases at V and 2 bases at J, with 8 bases in the middle.